The 14 T cell receptor beta chains given below trace back to one sample, sequenced in a study of blood T cell repertoires in COVID-19. The assay was immunoSEQ multiplex PCR, and TCRdb's table has in-frame clones only and misses some. Here the sample spans 100,000 or so clones, 80% to 95% being singletons. Input material: peripheral blood. All receptors come from a woman between 45 and 65 years old with COVID-19, enrolled during active disease.

The chain is built from TRBV4-1 and TRBJ1-2; D is ambiguous. The CDR3 extends over 14 amino acids. The ends were cut back, 3 bases at V and 4 bases at J, with 12 bases in the middle. Germline CDR1 and CDR2: MGHRA and YSYEKL. CDR3 bases: TGCGCCAGCAGCCAGGCACCCCTCGTCTATGGCTACACCTTC. Translated, it gives CASSQAPLVYGYTF.

The chain carries TRBV5-4 and TRBJ1-2; the match to TRBD1 covers 8 bases. Germline CDR1 is SGHNT and CDR2 is YYREEE (reference sequence). The CDR3 is 14 residues long. The ends lost 7 bases at V and 3 bases at J; junction bases unmatched: 8. The CDR3 nucleotides are TGTGCCAGCTCTAGGACAGGGACCTACTATGGCTACACCTTC. Protein: CASSRTGTYYGYTF.

The V and J genes are TRBV10-2 and TRBJ2-7; D is uncertain. Per germline, CDR1 WSHSY and CDR2 SAAADI. The CDR3 extends over 11 amino acids. The ends were cut back, 6 bases at V and 2 bases at J, with 5 bases in the middle. For the CDR3, the DNA is TGCGCCAGCAGGGCCCCCTACGAGCAGTACTTC. Protein: CASRAPYEQYF.

The rearrangement links TRBV11-2 to TRBJ1-6, with D unresolved. Germline CDR1 is SGHAT and CDR2 is FQNNGV. V was cut by 2 bases and J by 8 bases, with 7 bases left in between. This CDR3 spans 13 amino acids. The CDR3 loop reads CASSLNQDSPLHF. In DNA form, the CDR3 reads TGTGCCAGCAGCTTAAACCAGGATTCACCCCTCCACTTT.

The rearrangement links TRBV5-6 to TRBJ1-2, with TRBD1 as a possible D gene (5 bases). Germline CDR1 reads SGHDT; CDR2 reads YYEEEE. The CDR3 runs to 12 residues. Trimming pared 4 bases from V and 14 bases from J, leaving 18 bases between. Written as DNA, the CDR3 is TGTGCCAGCAGCCCGCCGCGGGGCGGGGGAACCTTC. Residues: CASSPPRGGGTF.

The V gene is TRBV28, the J gene TRBJ2-7; 10 bases map to TRBD1. Germline CDR1 and CDR2: MDHEN and SYDVKM. V gave up 8 bases and J gave up 2 bases; unmatched junction bases: 6. The length of the CDR3 is 14 residues. The DNA for the CDR3 is TGTGCCAGCCGAGGGACAGGGGACCCCTACGAGCAGTACGTC. As protein: CASRGTGDPYEQYV.

This clone was seen a single time. The V call is TRBV5-5, the J call TRBJ1-4, with unresolved D. V lost 0 bases, J lost 4 bases, and 7 bases lay in between. This CDR3 comprises 14 residues. CDR1 is SGHKS, CDR2 YYEKEE, per germline (reference sequence). CDR3 loop: CASSLDSFNEKLFF. Here the CDR3 DNA reads TGTGCCAGCAGCTTGGACAGTTTTAATGAAAAACTGTTTTTT. Full variable domain (remainder filled in from reference TRBV5-5 and TRBJ1-4): DAGVTQSPTHLIKTRGQQVTLRCSPISGHKSVSWYQQVLGQGPQFIFQYYEKEERGRGNFPDRFSARQFPNYSSELNVNALLLGDSALYLCASSLDSFNEKLFFGSGTQLSVL.

This clone was found once. This chain connects TRBV4-1 to TRBJ1-2, with a possible D match to TRBD1 (6 bases). This CDR3 contains 14 residues. Between the trimmed V and J ends, which lost 4 bases and 2 bases, there was a span of 11 bases. Germline lookup yields CDR1 MGHRA and CDR2 YSYEKL. The CDR3 spells CASSRPGQNYGYTF. The CDR3 nucleotides are TGCGCCAGCAGCCGCCCAGGACAGAACTATGGCTACACCTTC.

The chain employs TRBV19 and TRBJ2-2; D call uncertain. Germline V gene data show CDR1 as LNHDA and CDR2 as SQIVND (reference sequence). Trimming cost V 5 bases and J 0 bases, with 13 bases left between them. The CDR3 is 16 amino acids. CDR3 loop: CASSSQENANTGELFF. The CDR3 region has the DNA TGTGCCAGTAGTTCCCAGGAAAACGCGAACACCGGGGAGCTGTTTTTT.

The chain has TRBV30 and TRBJ1-6; 8 nucleotides align to TRBD1. Losses at the gene ends were 3 bases for V and 7 bases for J; bases not matched to a gene: 5. There are 14 residues in the CDR3. Germline values: CDR1 GTSNPN, CDR2 SVGIG (reference sequence). The DNA for the CDR3 is TGTGCCTGGAGGGGCGACAGGGGCAATTCACCCCTCCACTTT. The encoded protein is CAWRGDRGNSPLHF. Drawing the rest from reference TRBV30 and TRBJ1-6, the complete variable domain is SQTIHQWPATLVQPVGSPLSLECTVEGTSNPNLYWYRQAAGRGLQLLFYSVGIGQISSEVPQNLSASRPQDRQFILSSKKLLLSDSGFYLCAWRGDRGNSPLHFGNGTRLTVT.

Only one count was recorded for this clone. The rearrangement joins TRBV18 to TRBJ1-2; 12 positions agree with TRBD1. V lost 0 bases, J lost 3 bases, and 5 bases stayed unmatched. The V gene's germline CDR1 is KGHSH and CDR2 LQKENI. CDR3 length: 17 residues. Here the CDR3 DNA reads TGTGCCAGCTCACCACCGGGACAGGGGGCTGGTGACTATGGCTACACCTTC. It translates to CASSPPGQGAGDYGYTF.

The chain employs TRBV2 and TRBJ1-1; 10 bases map to TRBD1. Germline assignment: CDR1 SNHLY and CDR2 FYNNEI. The CDR3 loop spans 16 amino acids. V was clipped by 10 bases and J by 5 bases; unmatched bases: 16. This CDR3 is CATLKGSPGQGTEAFF. The CDR3 bases are TGTGCCACCCTCAAAGGGAGCCCGGGACAGGGGACTGAAGCTTTCTTT.

The CDR3 sequence: CASSIRIGYGYTF. Here the CDR3 DNA reads TGTGCCAGTAGTATCCGAATCGGCTATGGCTACACCTTC. The rearrangement joins TRBV19 to TRBJ1-2; D unclear. Per germline, CDR1 LNHDA and CDR2 SQIVND (reference sequence). Trimming took 3 bases from V and 4 from J, leaving 9 bases between them. The CDR3 has 13 amino acids. Full variable domain (missing parts from reference TRBV19 and TRBJ1-2): DGGITQSPKYLFRKEGQNVTLSCEQNLNHDAMYWYRQDPGQGLRLIYYSQIVNDFQKGDIAEGYSVSREKKESFPLTVTSAQKNPTAFYLCASSIRIGYGYTFGSGTRLTVV.

The chain couples TRBV5-1 to TRBJ2-1, with 13 positions matching TRBD2. Germline CDR1 and CDR2: SGHRS and YFSETQ. With V trimmed by 4 bases and J by 6 bases, 4 bases remained unmatched. This CDR3 has 15 residues. CDR3 sequence: CASSRLAGGFNEQFF. CDR3 sequence (DNA): TGCGCCAGCAGCCGACTAGCGGGGGGCTTCAATGAGCAGTTCTTC.